This is a list of T cell receptor beta chains from one sample in a study of shared T cell receptors in the human thymus. This table comes from immunoSEQ multiplex PCR, and its TCRdb copy is limited to in-frame clones, with some not included. The profile covers about 660,000 clones, with 80% to 90% appearing a single time and 0.0094% taken by the ten largest. These data were likewise used in another study, on human thymus T cells.

The sequenced sample was thymocytes. The receptors come from a boy under three years old with a congenital heart defect. Both conserved end residues are part of each CDR3. The order of the fields is V gene, D gene, J gene, clone size, CDR3 DNA, CDR3 protein. A D gene is named only where the DNA matches it firmly. Part of the rows lack a size; the others show once, few, many or a class for expanded clones.

v_gene: TRBV7-8
d_gene: TRBD1
j_gene: TRBJ1-4
abundance: NA
CDR3nt: TGTGCCAGCAGCGTCAACAGGGGGCTCAGGGAAGGGACTAATGAAAAACTGTTTTTT
CDR3aa: CASSVNRGLREGTNEKLFF

v_gene: TRBV4-3
d_gene: TRBD1
j_gene: TRBJ2-1
abundance: NA
CDR3nt: TGCGCCAGCAGCCAAAGACGGGACAGCTGCTCCTACAATGAGCAGTTCTTC
CDR3aa: CASSQRRDSCSYNEQFF

v_gene: TRBV28
d_gene: NA
j_gene: TRBJ2-1
abundance: NA
CDR3nt: TGTGCCAGCAGCCGAGGGGGAACTAATGAGCAGTTCTTC
CDR3aa: CASSRGGTNEQFF

v_gene: TRBV5-4
d_gene: TRBD2
j_gene: TRBJ2-3
abundance: NA
CDR3nt: TGTGCCAGCAGCAAAGGACTAGCGGGAGGGCGCAGGGGCGCAGATACGCAGTATTTT
CDR3aa: CASSKGLAGGRRGADTQYF

v_gene: TRBV19
d_gene: TRBD2
j_gene: TRBJ2-1
abundance: NA
CDR3nt: TGTGCCAGTAGTCCCGGGACTAGCGGGAGTCTGTGGTATGAGCAGTTCTTC
CDR3aa: CASSPGTSGSLWYEQFF

v_gene: TRBV14
d_gene: TRBD2
j_gene: TRBJ2-7
abundance: NA
CDR3nt: TGTGCCAGCAGCCACTCCGGGACTAGGTTTGTCTACGAGCAGTACTTC
CDR3aa: CASSHSGTRFVYEQYF

v_gene: TRBV15
d_gene: TRBD1
j_gene: TRBJ1-5
abundance: NA
CDR3nt: TGTGCCACCAGCCGAATCTTACTGGCAGGGGGGAATCAGCCCCAGCATTTT
CDR3aa: CATSRILLAGGNQPQHF

v_gene: TRBV19
d_gene: TRBD1
j_gene: TRBJ1-2
abundance: NA
CDR3nt: TGTGCCAGTAGTACCGGGGACAGGGGTGGCTACACCTTC
CDR3aa: CASSTGDRGGYTF

v_gene: TRBV28
d_gene: NA
j_gene: TRBJ1-1
abundance: NA
CDR3nt: TGTGCCAGCAGCCAACAGGGGAACACTGAAGCTTTCTTT
CDR3aa: CASSQQGNTEAFF

v_gene: TRBV5-6
d_gene: TRBD2
j_gene: TRBJ2-1
abundance: NA
CDR3nt: TGTGCCAGCAGCTTTCCGCGGGAGGAGGCCTACAATGAGCAGTTCTTC
CDR3aa: CASSFPREEAYNEQFF

v_gene: TRBV6-5
d_gene: TRBD2
j_gene: TRBJ2-1
abundance: NA
CDR3nt: TGTGCCAGCAGTCAGACTAGCGGGTTCAATGAGCAGTTCTTC
CDR3aa: CASSQTSGFNEQFF

v_gene: TRBV6-6
d_gene: TRBD2
j_gene: TRBJ2-7
abundance: few
CDR3nt: TGTGCCACCAGTGGCGGGAGTAAGATCTACGAGCAGTACTTC
CDR3aa: CATSGGSKIYEQYF

v_gene: TRBV28
d_gene: NA
j_gene: TRBJ2-4
abundance: NA
CDR3nt: TGTGCCAGCAAGAGGTCTCCAAACATTCAGTACTTC
CDR3aa: CASKRSPNIQYF

v_gene: TRBV14
d_gene: NA
j_gene: TRBJ1-4
abundance: once
CDR3nt: TGTGCCAGCAGCCAAGCACAGGGTCCCCATGAAAAACTGTTTTTT
CDR3aa: CASSQAQGPHEKLFF

v_gene: TRBV4-3
d_gene: NA
j_gene: TRBJ2-1
abundance: NA
CDR3nt: TGCGCCAGCAGCCGGGAGGCAGGGGGGAATGAGCAGTTCTTC
CDR3aa: CASSREAGGNEQFF

v_gene: TRBV5-6
d_gene: TRBD2
j_gene: TRBJ2-3
abundance: NA
CDR3nt: TGTGCCAGCAGCTTGGGATGTAGCGGGGGGGCTGATACGCAGTATTTT
CDR3aa: CASSLGCSGGADTQYF

v_gene: TRBV4-2
d_gene: TRBD1
j_gene: TRBJ2-4
abundance: NA
CDR3nt: TGTGCCAGCAGCCAACGAGGGGCAGGGGGCCTTAAAAACATTCAGTACTTC
CDR3aa: CASSQRGAGGLKNIQYF

v_gene: TRBV5-1
d_gene: TRBD1
j_gene: TRBJ1-1
abundance: NA
CDR3nt: TGCGCCAGCAGCTTGACTGACAGGGGCACTGAAGCTTTCTTT
CDR3aa: CASSLTDRGTEAFF

v_gene: TRBV4-3
d_gene: NA
j_gene: TRBJ1-1
abundance: few
CDR3nt: TGCGCCAGCAGCCAAGATCGCCAGGGGTCAATGGAGAAACCTGAAGCTTTCTTT
CDR3aa: CASSQDRQGSMEKPEAFF

v_gene: TRBV18
d_gene: TRBD2
j_gene: TRBJ2-1
abundance: once
CDR3nt: TGTGCCAGCTCAAGCGGGGCTAGCGGGGGGCGATACAATGAGCAGTTCTTC
CDR3aa: CASSSGASGGRYNEQFF

v_gene: TRBV5-4
d_gene: NA
j_gene: TRBJ1-1
abundance: NA
CDR3nt: TGTGCCAGCAGCCATGGAGGCGGCCAGACTGAAGCTTTCTTT
CDR3aa: CASSHGGGQTEAFF

v_gene: TRBV2
d_gene: TRBD1
j_gene: TRBJ2-1
abundance: NA
CDR3nt: TGTGCCAGCAGTGGGCGACTCGGGACAGGGCTTAATGAGCAGTTCTTC
CDR3aa: CASSGRLGTGLNEQFF

v_gene: TRBV4-1
d_gene: TRBD1
j_gene: TRBJ2-3
abundance: once
CDR3nt: TGCGCCAGCAGCCCTACCACCGGGACAGGGAGCACAGATACGCAGTATTTT
CDR3aa: CASSPTTGTGSTDTQYF

v_gene: TRBV28
d_gene: TRBD2
j_gene: TRBJ2-7
abundance: NA
CDR3nt: TGTGCCAGCAGCCGCCGGCGGAGGCGGGAGACGGGGCAGTACTTC
CDR3aa: CASSRRRRRETGQYF

v_gene: TRBV18
d_gene: NA
j_gene: TRBJ2-5
abundance: NA
CDR3nt: TGTGCCAGCTCAGTGACAGACCAAGAGACCCAGTACTTC
CDR3aa: CASSVTDQETQYF

v_gene: TRBV7-6
d_gene: TRBD1
j_gene: TRBJ2-7
abundance: NA
CDR3nt: TGTGCCAGCAGCTTAGGGGGACAGGGCGAGCAGTACTTC
CDR3aa: CASSLGGQGEQYF

v_gene: TRBV11-2
d_gene: NA
j_gene: TRBJ2-7
abundance: NA
CDR3nt: TGTGCCAGCAGCTTAGTTAACAGGGTTTTATACGAGCAGTACTTC
CDR3aa: CASSLVNRVLYEQYF

v_gene: TRBV10-3
d_gene: TRBD1
j_gene: TRBJ2-7
abundance: NA
CDR3nt: TGTGCCACCAGACAGGGGTACGAGCAGTACTTC
CDR3aa: CATRQGYEQYF

v_gene: TRBV7-3
d_gene: TRBD2
j_gene: TRBJ2-5
abundance: NA
CDR3nt: TGTGCCAGCAGCGTAAGCGGGGGGATAGAGACCCAGTACTTC
CDR3aa: CASSVSGGIETQYF

v_gene: TRBV2
d_gene: TRBD1
j_gene: TRBJ2-3
abundance: NA
CDR3nt: TGTGCCAGCAGTGCTCAGGGACAGGCGACAGATACGCAGTATTTT
CDR3aa: CASSAQGQATDTQYF

v_gene: TRBV28
d_gene: TRBD1
j_gene: TRBJ1-1
abundance: NA
CDR3nt: TGTGCCAGCAGTTTAAGGGGGCTTCGGGCTTTCTTT
CDR3aa: CASSLRGLRAFF

v_gene: TRBV4-1
d_gene: TRBD2
j_gene: TRBJ2-3
abundance: NA
CDR3nt: TGCGCCAGCAGCCAAGAGAGTGCGGGACTAAGCACAGATACGCAGTATTTT
CDR3aa: CASSQESAGLSTDTQYF

v_gene: TRBV6-1
d_gene: TRBD2
j_gene: TRBJ2-7
abundance: NA
CDR3nt: TGTGCCAGCAGTGAACAAGGGACTAGCGGGAGGGCCTCGTCCTACGAGCAGTACTTC
CDR3aa: CASSEQGTSGRASSYEQYF

v_gene: TRBV5-6
d_gene: TRBD2
j_gene: TRBJ2-1
abundance: NA
CDR3nt: TGTGCCAGCAGCCTCGCTAGCGGGGGGTTCAATGAGCAGTTCTTC
CDR3aa: CASSLASGGFNEQFF

v_gene: TRBV2
d_gene: TRBD1
j_gene: TRBJ2-3
abundance: NA
CDR3nt: TGTGCCAGCAGTGAGGGACAGGCAAGGACAGATACGCAGTATTTT
CDR3aa: CASSEGQARTDTQYF

v_gene: TRBV7-9
d_gene: NA
j_gene: TRBJ1-4
abundance: NA
CDR3nt: TGTGCCAGCAGCCACACAACAACTAATGAAAAACTGTTTTTT
CDR3aa: CASSHTTTNEKLFF

v_gene: TRBV6-5
d_gene: NA
j_gene: TRBJ2-2
abundance: NA
CDR3nt: TGTGCCAGCAGTTACCAAGAGACAAACACCGGGGAGCTGTTTTTT
CDR3aa: CASSYQETNTGELFF

v_gene: TRBV7-2
d_gene: NA
j_gene: TRBJ1-4
abundance: once
CDR3nt: TGTGCCAGCAGCTTTGGAAGGGGGATGACTAATGAAAAACTGTTTTTT
CDR3aa: CASSFGRGMTNEKLFF

v_gene: TRBV7-6
d_gene: TRBD2
j_gene: TRBJ2-7
abundance: few
CDR3nt: TGTGCCAGCAGCAGTAGCGGGAGGCTTTCCTACGAGCAGTACTTC
CDR3aa: CASSSSGRLSYEQYF

v_gene: TRBV6-1
d_gene: TRBD2
j_gene: TRBJ2-1
abundance: once
CDR3nt: TGTGCCAGCAGTGAGCTCCCGGGACTAGCGTCCACTAATGAGCAGTTCTTC
CDR3aa: CASSELPGLASTNEQFF

v_gene: TRBV4-1
d_gene: TRBD1
j_gene: TRBJ1-1
abundance: NA
CDR3nt: TGCGCCAGCAGCCAACCTTTCCCGGGACAGGGAGGAACTGAAGCTTTCTTT
CDR3aa: CASSQPFPGQGGTEAFF

v_gene: TRBV5-1
d_gene: NA
j_gene: TRBJ2-7
abundance: NA
CDR3nt: TGCGCCAGCAGCCGGACAGACGCCTGTCACGAGCAGTACTTC
CDR3aa: CASSRTDACHEQYF

v_gene: TRBV9
d_gene: TRBD2
j_gene: TRBJ2-1
abundance: NA
CDR3nt: TGTGCCAGCAGCGTAGTGGCTAGCGGGAGTGTAAATGAGCAGTTCTTC
CDR3aa: CASSVVASGSVNEQFF

v_gene: TRBV4-1
d_gene: NA
j_gene: TRBJ2-1
abundance: NA
CDR3nt: TGCGCCAGCAGCCAAGCCCCCGGTTCCAAGAGCTCCTACAATGAGCAGTTCTTC
CDR3aa: CASSQAPGSKSSYNEQFF

v_gene: TRBV9
d_gene: TRBD1
j_gene: TRBJ1-6
abundance: NA
CDR3nt: TGTGCCAGCAGCACCGGACAGGGTAATTCACCCCTCCACTTT
CDR3aa: CASSTGQGNSPLHF

v_gene: TRBV11-2
d_gene: NA
j_gene: TRBJ2-7
abundance: NA
CDR3nt: TGTGCCAGCAGCTTACCGGATTTGACTGCCTACGAGCAGTACTTC
CDR3aa: CASSLPDLTAYEQYF

v_gene: TRBV6-5
d_gene: NA
j_gene: TRBJ1-2
abundance: NA
CDR3nt: TGTGCCAGCAGTTACTCGCAGGATTGGCAGTCTGGCTACACCTTC
CDR3aa: CASSYSQDWQSGYTF

v_gene: TRBV28
d_gene: NA
j_gene: TRBJ2-7
abundance: NA
CDR3nt: TGTGCCAGCAGCCCTGACCCGGACAGCCACGAGCAGTACTTC
CDR3aa: CASSPDPDSHEQYF

v_gene: TRBV30
d_gene: NA
j_gene: TRBJ2-3
abundance: once
CDR3nt: TGTGCCTGGGACCTGGACTCATGGTTTGCTACGCAGTATTTT
CDR3aa: CAWDLDSWFATQYF

v_gene: TRBV14
d_gene: TRBD1
j_gene: TRBJ1-1
abundance: NA
CDR3nt: TGTGCCAGCAGCCAAGAATCGAACAGGGGGCATCTTCCGAACACTGAAGCTTTCTTT
CDR3aa: CASSQESNRGHLPNTEAFF

v_gene: TRBV29-1
d_gene: TRBD2
j_gene: TRBJ2-3
abundance: NA
CDR3nt: TGCAGCGTGGGAGGGGACTACAAACTGTCAGATACGCAGTATTTT
CDR3aa: CSVGGDYKLSDTQYF

v_gene: TRBV5-1
d_gene: TRBD1
j_gene: TRBJ2-7
abundance: once
CDR3nt: TGCGCCAGCAGCACTCAACCCGGGACAGGACGGTACGAGCAGTACTTC
CDR3aa: CASSTQPGTGRYEQYF

v_gene: TRBV9
d_gene: TRBD1
j_gene: TRBJ2-7
abundance: NA
CDR3nt: TGTGCCAGCGGTGTCGGACAGGGGAGAATCGACGAGCAGTACTTC
CDR3aa: CASGVGQGRIDEQYF